Below are 10 T cell receptor beta chains sequenced from a single sample in a study of neurological immune-mediated disorders. TCRdb called the 5' RACE reads again in MiXCR, with one record for every CDR3 protein. The table includes 40,000 or so distinct CDR3 sequences, approximately 10% detected once. Time point in this sample: technical triplicate 1. Specimen: PBMCs. All receptors come from a man aged 60-69 years with HTLV-1-associated myelopathy (HAM/TSP).

Comment on this clonotype: Relative to the germline gene, one junction end is altered; a read error may explain this. This chain joins TRBV7-2 and TRBJ1-2; 8 bases are shared with TRBD1. Germline CDR1 and CDR2: SGHTA and FQGNSA. The CDR3 runs to 15 residues. The CDR3 DNA is TGTGCCATCAGCCGAGAAACAGGGGGTCACTATGGCTACACCTTC. It is translated as CAISRETGGHYGYTF.

This clonotype was seen many times. The gene calls are TRBV5-1 and TRBJ2-3, with 7 bases aligning to TRBD1. V dropped 0 bases and J dropped 0; count of bases not matched to a gene: 4. The CDR3 is 16 amino acids. The germline V gene has CDR1 SGHRS and CDR2 YFSETQ. The DNA of the CDR3 is TGCGCCAGCAGCTTGGCGGGACAGATTAGCACAGATACGCAGTATTTT. Amino acid sequence: CASSLAGQISTDTQYF.

This clonotype was seen ten or more times. The chain employs TRBV5-1 and TRBJ2-3; possible D gene TRBD2, 7 bases. V was cut by 7 bases and J by 6 bases, with 18 bases left in between. CDR3 size: 14 residues. Germline V gene data show CDR1 as SGHRS and CDR2 as YFSETQ. In DNA, the CDR3 is TGCGCCAGCTCGCGGGGGCGAGTATCGGATACGCAGTATTTT. Translated, it gives CASSRGRVSDTQYF.

This clonotype was found many times. This chain links TRBV20-1 with TRBJ1-1; maybe TRBD1 (5 bases). V dropped 1 base and J dropped 1 base, with 10 bases sitting between them. CDR1 is DFQATT and CDR2 is SNEGSKA in the germline V gene (reference sequence). The CDR3 extends over 14 amino acids. The CDR3 spells CSARGSTGNTEAFF. Written as DNA, the CDR3 is TGCAGTGCTAGAGGATCAACAGGGAACACTGAAGCTTTCTTT.

This clonotype has a count of ten or more. This chain connects TRBV5-1 to TRBJ2-5; D ambiguous. CDR3 length: 15 amino acids. V was pared by 3 bases and J by 3 bases, with 15 bases between. Germline V gene data show CDR1 as SGHRS and CDR2 as YFSETQ. This chain's CDR3 is CASSSRGEEEETQYF. In DNA, the CDR3 is TGCGCCAGCAGCTCCCGAGGAGAAGAGGAAGAGACCCAGTACTTC.

This clonotype was recorded at least ten times. The V gene is TRBV20-1, the J gene TRBJ2-2; 7 positions match TRBD2. The germline CDR1 and CDR2 sequences are DFQATT and SNEGSKA (reference sequence). The CDR3 length is 17 residues. V trimming: 0 bases; J trimming: 0 bases; junction bases outside the gene matches: 7. CDR3 nucleotide sequence: TGCAGTGCTAGAGATACGAGGAGCGGGGCGAACACCGGGGAGCTGTTTTTT. This translates into CSARDTRSGANTGELFF.

This clonotype was observed at least ten times. The chain links TRBV12-3 or TRBV12-4 to TRBJ2-3; 11 nucleotides match TRBD2. The V segment lost 5 bases and the J segment 1 base; nucleotides outside the gene matches: 11. CDR3 length: 18 amino acids. As DNA, the CDR3 is TGTGCCAGCAGTCCCATTACTAGCGGGGGTGCTGGCACAGATACGCAGTATTTT. This sequence encodes CASSPITSGGAGTDTQYF.

This clonotype occurred many times. This rearrangement joins TRBV15 to TRBJ1-4, with unresolved D. CDR1 and CDR2 (germline): LNHNV, YYDKDF (reference sequence). This CDR3 region has 13 residues. With 4 bases removed from V and 7 bases from J, the gap between germline ends came to 10 bases. CDR3 sequence (DNA): TGTGCCACCAGCATTGAAAAGGGTGAAAAACTGTTTTTT. Its translation is CATSIEKGEKLFF.

This clonotype was picked up many times. V is TRBV5-1 and J is TRBJ2-7, with 8 bases aligning to TRBD1. This CDR3 is 14 amino acids long. The V and J ends lost 3 bases and 2 bases, in that order; junction bases with no gene match: 4. Germline V lookup: CDR1 SGHRS, CDR2 YFSETQ. The CDR3 here is CASSYGQGAYEQYF. The CDR3 coding sequence is TGCGCCAGCAGCTACGGACAGGGAGCCTACGAGCAGTACTTC.

This clonotype was seen many times. The V gene is TRBV3-1, the J gene TRBJ2-5; TRBD2 aligns across 8 bases. The germline V gene encodes CDR1 LGHDT and CDR2 YNNKEL (reference sequence). The CDR3 extends over 14 amino acids. V was pared by 4 bases and J by 5 bases, with 6 bases of the junction left unmatched. This chain's CDR3 is CASSLAGSGETQYF. The CDR3 bases are TGTGCCAGCAGCCTAGCGGGATCTGGGGAGACCCAGTACTTC.